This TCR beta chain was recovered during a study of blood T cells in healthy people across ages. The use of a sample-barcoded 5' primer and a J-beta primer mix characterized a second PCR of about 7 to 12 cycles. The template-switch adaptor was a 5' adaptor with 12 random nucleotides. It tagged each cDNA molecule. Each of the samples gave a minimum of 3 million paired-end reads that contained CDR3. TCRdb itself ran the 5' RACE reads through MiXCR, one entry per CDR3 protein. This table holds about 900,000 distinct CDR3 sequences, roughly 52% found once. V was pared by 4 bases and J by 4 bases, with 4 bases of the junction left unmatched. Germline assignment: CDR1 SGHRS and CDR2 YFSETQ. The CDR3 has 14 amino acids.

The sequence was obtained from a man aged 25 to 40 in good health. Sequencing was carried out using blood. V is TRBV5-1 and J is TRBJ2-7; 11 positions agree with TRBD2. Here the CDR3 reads CASSQTSGKYEQYF. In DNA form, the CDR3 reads TGCGCCAGCAGCCAGACTAGCGGGAAATACGAGCAGTACTTC.